This T cell receptor beta chain was sequenced in a study of T cells after yellow fever vaccination (dated by TCRdb to between 2018 and 2020). Some background on the complete study: The SMART-Seq v4 Ultra Low Input RNA kit was used to prepare libraries from fractions with low cell numbers. Bulk TCR alpha and beta repertoires were sequenced longitudinally to track T-cell clones before and after primary and booster YFV17D yellow fever vaccination. Two healthy male donors made up the cohort, one aged 18 to 29 years and the other aged 30 to 39 years. Blood was drawn at multiple timepoints before and after primary and secondary immunization, with bulk PBMC replicates and cell subsets isolated.

Broader findings and caveats from the paper: A small share of clonotypes occurred in both CD4 and CD8 compartments, likely arising from convergent recombination. Because only two donors were included in the study, the extent to which the findings can be generalized is limited. After the booster, most of the clones that had expanded following primary vaccination were detected again (around 95% of CD4 and around 88% of CD8), which suggests that memory was broadly maintained. FACS-sorted repertoires could contain abundant contaminating clonotypes from the bulk population, so computational filtering was required. Compared with the primary T-cell response, the secondary T-cell response was faster but weaker, reaching its peak on day 5 rather than on day 15.

Inclusive of the bounding cysteine and phenylalanine, the CDR3 is 18 residues long. Only the CDR3 part of the read is kept: 54 bases, read in frame from the first base. The germline V end is reduced by 0 bases and the J end by 3 bases; junction bases left unmatched: 9. From the germline V gene, CDR1 is LGHNA and CDR2 is YSLEER. Sample treatment or condition, as interpreted from the label and publication: live attenuated yellow fever vaccine strain. At each blood-draw timepoint, two biological replicates of bulk PBMCs were obtained. PBMCs were isolated from peripheral blood using a standard Ficoll-Paque protocol. RNA was extracted with TriZol from bulk PBMCs, CD4 and CD8 fractions, and dextramer-positive and dextramer-negative fractions. Remarks on this clonotype: It has no known antigen specificity. One base away there is no much larger clone; base qualities are not given.

TCR cDNA was synthesized by 5'RACE template switching, through which a universal primer site and unique molecular identifiers were introduced. Priming of cDNA synthesis was performed from both the TCR alpha and TCR beta constant segments. Library amplification used two PCR steps, and the second PCR step added sample barcodes and sequencing adapters. Sequencing of libraries was done on Illumina HiSeq 2500 (2x100 bp) or NovaSeq (2x150 bp). Under the source paper's analysis protocol: MIGEC handled demultiplexing of reads and collapsing into UMI consensus sequences, while MiXCR performed V(D)J alignment. Vaccine-responding clonotypes were defined with edgeR using replicate PBMC samples, requiring FDR below 0.01 and a log2 fold change above 5 up to day 15. Each bulk clonotype was labeled CD4 or CD8 based on which sequenced repertoire, CD4 or CD8, contained the clonotype at higher abundance. In TCRdb, the public reads were trimmed at Q25 with fastp and aligned with MiXCR, with productive beta chains retained. Duplicate CDR3 protein sequences are folded into a single record with the most common DNA and genes. Clone size and V and J calls follow TCRdb, not the original study. The sample table lists hundreds of thousands of distinct CDR3 sequences, 7% to 9% of them with a count of one. The ten largest clones take up approximately 16% of the sample.

The sample consisted of PBMCs, taken about 49 days after the first yellow fever vaccination. The clonotype originates from a man younger than 30 who received the YFV17D yellow fever vaccine. The V gene is TRBV4-3 and the J gene is TRBJ2-2; 8 middle bases align to TRBD2. CDR3 sequence: CASSQDPRGGRYTGELFF. The sequenced DNA: TGCGCCAGCAGCCAAGATCCTCGGGGGGGCCGGTACACCGGGGAGCTGTTTTTT.